This passage covers 21 T cell receptor beta chains from one sample sequenced in a study of shared clonotypes between healthy human individuals. Clones were read by immunoSEQ multiplex PCR, and TCRdb kept only the in-frame ones, dropping some. Seen here are 2 million to 2.5 million clones, approximately 96% observed once, and the top ten hold roughly 0.13%. Sequenced sample: naive CD4+ T cells sorted from blood. As to subset: CD45RA+ positively selected. The receptors here all came from a man between 18 and 35 years old in good health.

V usage is TRBV9 and J usage is TRBJ2-3, with TRBD2 identical over 9 bases. Per the germline V gene, CDR1 is SGDLS and CDR2 is YYNGEE. The CDR3 length is 16 residues. Germline trimming cut 2 bases from V and 4 bases from J; bases unmatched to any gene: 8. CDR3: CASSVAGTSRPDTQYF. CDR3 bases: TGTGCCAGCAGCGTCGCCGGGACTAGCCGACCAGATACGCAGTATTTT.

Turning to this clone: A read error may be the cause here, since a much bigger clone is one base away. At the DNA level, this CDR3 is encoded by other sequences in the same sample as well. The V gene is TRBV2, the J gene TRBJ1-1; D not certain. Looked up from germline, CDR1 is SNHLY and CDR2 is FYNNEI. V lost 6 bases and J 0 bases, leaving 2 bases between the germline ends. There are 11 residues in the CDR3. CDR3 DNA: TGTGCCAGCAGAGTGAACACTGAAGCTTTCTTT. Translating gives CASRVNTEAFF.

A word on this clone: Other DNA sequences in this specimen translate into the identical CDR3. The CDR3 is CASSRGLSYEQYF. The CDR3 bases are TGTGCCAGCAGCAGAGGCCTATCCTACGAGCAGTACTTC. The chain has TRBV6-5 and TRBJ2-7; no clear D. The CDR3 runs 13 residues. Per the germline V gene, CDR1 is MNHEY and CDR2 is SVGAGI. With 6 bases removed from V and 1 base from J, the gap between germline ends came to 10 bases.

This rearrangement joins TRBV7-9 to TRBJ2-1, with D perhaps matching TRBD2 (6 bases). Germline V gene lookup returns CDR1 SEHNR and CDR2 FQNEAQ (reference sequence). The CDR3 totals 15 residues. V gave up 7 bases and J gave up 10 bases, with 23 bases separating them. CDR3 sequence reads: CASNGGREPYPEQFF. The CDR3 DNA is TGTGCCAGCAATGGAGGCCGGGAGCCATACCCGGAGCAGTTCTTC.

The chain joins TRBV25-1 to TRBJ1-2, with a weak D call TRBD1 (5 bases). The germline CDR1 and CDR2 sequences are MGHDK and SYGVNS. The V gene lost 5 bases and the J gene lost 0 bases, with 22 bases spanning the gap. CDR3 length: 18 amino acids. The CDR3 is CASSWAPGSGPSNYGYTF. The CDR3 coding sequence is TGTGCCAGCAGTTGGGCCCCCGGGTCAGGGCCCTCTAACTATGGCTACACCTTC.

The V gene is TRBV7-2, the J gene TRBJ1-4, with 7 bases identical to TRBD1. Germline CDR1 reads SGHTA; CDR2 reads FQGNSA. With V trimmed by 1 base and J by 10 bases, 3 bases remained unmatched. The CDR3 sequence is 13 residues long. The CDR3 bases are TGTGCCAGCAGCTTAGTAGGGGGCGTAAAACTGTTTTTT. This translates into CASSLVGGVKLFF.

The V call is TRBV7-8, the J call TRBJ2-7, with TRBD2 as a possible D gene (7 bases). Germline loops: CDR1 SGHVS, CDR2 FQNEAQ. Trimming stripped 6 bases from V and 0 bases from J, with 12 bases between. The CDR3 consists of 14 residues. DNA for the CDR3: TGTGCCAGCAGTAGGGGGGGGACCTCCTACGAGCAGTACTTC. Its protein product is CASSRGGTSYEQYF.

The chain has TRBV6-5 and TRBJ1-6; tentative D call: TRBD1 (5 bases). Trimming left V 2 bases short and J 6 bases short, with 14 bases between. The CDR3 spans 16 residues. CDR1 is MNHEY and CDR2 is SVGAGI in the germline V gene. CDR3 in amino acids: CASSYGGNLRNSPLHF. CDR3 coding DNA: TGTGCCAGCAGTTACGGGGGAAACCTGCGTAATTCACCCCTCCACTTT.

V and J are TRBV6-5 and TRBJ2-3, with D unresolved. Germline-derived CDR1 and CDR2 are MNHEY and SVGAGI. The length of the CDR3 is 13 residues. The V gene lost 8 bases and the J gene lost 2 bases, with 11 bases spanning the gap. The CDR3 is CASGPANTDTQYF. The CDR3 nucleotides read TGTGCCAGCGGCCCGGCCAACACAGATACGCAGTATTTT.

The rearrangement uses TRBV6-1 and TRBJ1-6, with TRBD1 identical over 7 bases. Germline V gene sequence: CDR1 MNHNS, CDR2 SASEGT. The CDR3 covers 16 residues. Losses at the gene ends were 2 bases for V and 6 bases for J; bases not matched to a gene: 7. CDR3 in amino acids: CASSELRGQSNSPLHF. CDR3 nucleotides: TGTGCCAGCAGTGAACTTCGGGGACAGAGTAATTCACCCCTCCACTTT.

This sequence joins TRBV18 and TRBJ2-2; maybe TRBD1 (6 bases). The CDR3 totals 14 residues. V lost 3 bases to trimming and J lost 6 bases, with 11 bases between them. Germline V CDR1 and CDR2: KGHSH, LQKENI. The CDR3 loop is CASSPLQGPGELFF. Here the CDR3 DNA reads TGTGCCAGCTCACCGCTCCAGGGGCCCGGGGAGCTGTTTTTT.

In this sample, this clone turned up once. Other DNA sequences in this sample translate to the same CDR3. J is TRBJ2-2 and V is TRBV2, with TRBD2 as a possible D gene (5 bases). The CDR3 loop spans 15 amino acids. With 4 bases removed from V and 0 bases from J, the gap between germline ends came to 9 bases. Germline V gene data show CDR1 as SNHLY and CDR2 as FYNNEI. The CDR3 region is CASSVEGANTGELFF. In DNA, the CDR3 is TGTGCCAGCAGTGTCGAGGGCGCGAACACCGGGGAGCTGTTTTTT.

V is TRBV9 and J is TRBJ2-7; 8 bases are a match to TRBD1. The CDR3 is 16 amino acids. The V segment lost 0 bases and the J segment 2 bases; nucleotides outside the gene matches: 7. CDR1 and CDR2 (germline): SGDLS, YYNGEE. CDR3 amino acids: CASSVEAGGAPYEQYF. Here the CDR3 DNA reads TGTGCCAGCAGCGTAGAGGCAGGGGGCGCCCCCTACGAGCAGTACTTC.

The chain has TRBV7-8 and TRBJ1-5, with D perhaps TRBD1 (6 bases). Germline values: CDR1 SGHVS, CDR2 FQNEAQ. V was clipped by 1 base and J by 4 bases, with 11 bases between them. The CDR3 is 15 residues long. The CDR3: CASSLEGGGNQPQHF. In nucleotides, the CDR3 is TGTGCCAGCAGCTTAGAGGGAGGGGGGAATCAGCCCCAGCATTTT. Complete variable domain (other parts from reference TRBV7-8 and TRBJ1-5): GAGVSQSPRYKVAKRGQDVALRCDPISGHVSLFWYQQALGQGPEFLTYFQNEAQLDKSGLPSDRFFAERPEGSVSTLKIQRTQQEDSAVYLCASSLEGGGNQPQHFGDGTRLSIL.

The chain is built from TRBV30 and TRBJ1-4; D unresolved. Trimming took 0 bases from V and 14 from J, leaving 13 bases between them. Germline CDR1 is GTSNPN and CDR2 is SVGIG (reference sequence). The CDR3 spans 12 residues. CDR3 coding DNA: TGTGCCTGGAGTGTTGGTGGACGGAGCCTGTTTTTT. Translated: CAWSVGGRSLFF. Using reference TRBV30 and TRBJ1-4 for the parts outside the CDR3, the full variable domain is SQTIHQWPATLVQPVGSPLSLECTVEGTSNPNLYWYRQAAGRGLQLLFYSVGIGQISSEVPQNLSASRPQDRQFILSSKKLLLSDSGFYLCAWSVGGRSLFFGSGTQLSVL.

The chain couples TRBV4-1 to TRBJ2-3; D remains ambiguous. V lost 6 bases, J lost 6 bases, and 13 bases lay in between. The germline gives CDR1 MGHRA, CDR2 YSYEKL. The CDR3 loop spans 13 amino acids. CDR3 loop: CASRSSGVDTQYF. DNA for the CDR3: TGCGCCAGCAGGTCTTCCGGCGTGGATACGCAGTATTTT.

This clone has a single count. The chain employs TRBV2 and TRBJ2-2; D gene uncertain. The V gene's germline CDR1 is SNHLY and CDR2 FYNNEI. The V end lost 2 bases, the J end lost 0 bases, and 7 bases lay between the germline ends. The CDR3 has 15 amino acids. The CDR3: CASSELQPNTGELFF. CDR3 nucleotides: TGTGCCAGCAGTGAATTGCAGCCGAACACCGGGGAGCTGTTTTTT.

The V gene is TRBV27, the J gene TRBJ1-6, with 8 bases aligning to TRBD1. Germline-derived CDR1 and CDR2 are MNHEY and SMNVEV (reference sequence). With 6 bases clipped from V and 16 bases from J, the junction kept 17 bases outside the gene matches. The CDR3 runs 15 residues. This chain's CDR3 is CASSSQGAGPLLLHF. The DNA of the CDR3 is TGTGCCAGCAGCTCCCAGGGGGCCGGTCCTCTTTTGCTCCACTTT.

J is TRBJ2-3 and V is TRBV29-1; the match to TRBD2 covers 9 bases. With 6 bases clipped from V and 1 base from J, the junction kept 8 bases outside the gene matches. CDR3 length: 15 amino acids. Germline V gives CDR1 SQVTM, CDR2 ANQGSEA. As DNA, the CDR3 is TGCAGCGTCCCACCCTTAGCGGGAGGCACAGATACGCAGTATTTT. Translated, it gives CSVPPLAGGTDTQYF.

The chain joins TRBV2 to TRBJ1-2; 9 nucleotides align to TRBD1. The CDR3 loop spans 13 amino acids. CDR1 is SNHLY, CDR2 FYNNEI, per germline. With V trimmed by 5 bases and J by 7 bases, 5 bases remained unmatched. The CDR3 protein is CASSRTGALGYTF. The CDR3 nucleotides read TGTGCCAGCAGTCGGACAGGGGCCCTTGGCTACACCTTC.

This chain uses TRBV18 with TRBJ1-2, with TRBD1 matching 9 bases. The V gene's germline CDR1 is KGHSH and CDR2 LQKENI. J lost 3 bases, V lost 6 bases, and 8 bases had no gene match. The CDR3 is 15 amino acids. The CDR3 nucleotides are TGTGCCAGCTCCCGGGGACAGGGTGGTCACTATGGCTACACCTTC. Protein sequence: CASSRGQGGHYGYTF. Based on the CDR3 plus reference TRBV18 and TRBJ1-2, the full variable domain is NAGVMQNPRHLVRRRGQEARLRCSPMKGHSHVYWYRQLPEEGLKFMVYLQKENIIDESGMPKERFSAEFPKEGPSILRIQQVVRGDSAAYFCASSRGQGGHYGYTFGSGTRLTVV.